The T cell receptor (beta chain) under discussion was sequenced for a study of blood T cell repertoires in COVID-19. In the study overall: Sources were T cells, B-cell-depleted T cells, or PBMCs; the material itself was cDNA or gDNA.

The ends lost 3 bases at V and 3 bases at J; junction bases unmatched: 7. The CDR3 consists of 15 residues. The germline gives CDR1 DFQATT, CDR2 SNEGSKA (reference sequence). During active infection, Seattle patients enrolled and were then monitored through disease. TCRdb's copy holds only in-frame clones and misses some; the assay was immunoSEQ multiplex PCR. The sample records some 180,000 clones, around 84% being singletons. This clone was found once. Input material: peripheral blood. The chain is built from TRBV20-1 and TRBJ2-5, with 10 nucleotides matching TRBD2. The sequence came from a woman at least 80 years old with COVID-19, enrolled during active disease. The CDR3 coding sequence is TGCAGTGCTAGTTCTCCTAGCGGGAGAGAAGAGACCCAGTACTTC. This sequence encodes CSASSPSGREETQYF.